Listed below are T cell receptor beta chains from one sample, sequenced in a study of blood T cell repertoires in COVID-19. Data came from immunoSEQ multiplex PCR; TCRdb stores just in-frame clones and leaves some out. The sample shows approximately 160,000 clones, around 83% of them seen only once. What was sequenced was PBMCs or T cells enriched from blood (not recorded which). These receptors originate from a woman between 50 and 59 years old in a cohort exposed to, infected with or recovered from COVID-19 (not recorded which). The CDR3 runs from the conserved cysteine through the conserved F or W. The D gene is left open where the match is weak. Not all rows give a size; the values are once, few, many and, for expanded clones, a class.

V gene	clone size	J gene	D gene	CDR3 protein	CDR3 DNA
TRBV7-2	few	TRBJ2-3	.	CASSLAPSTDTQYF	TGTGCCAGCAGCTTAGCCCCAAGCACAGATACGCAGTATTTT
TRBV6-5	few	TRBJ1-6	.	CASSFYNSPLHF	TGTGCCAGCAGTTTCTACAATTCACCCCTCCACTTT
TRBV3-1/TRBV3-2	.	TRBJ2-2	TRBD1	CASSQPKTGWGPGELFF	TGTGCCAGCAGCCAACCCAAGACAGGGTGGGGCCCCGGGGAGCTGTTTTTT
TRBV20-1	.	TRBJ2-7	TRBD1	CSASPPRGLYEQYF	TGCAGTGCTAGTCCTCCCAGGGGGCTTTACGAGCAGTACTTC
TRBV5-1	.	TRBJ2-5	TRBD2	CASSLGGTSSQETQYF	TGCGCCAGCAGCTTGGGGGGGACTAGCAGCCAAGAGACCCAGTACTTC
TRBV12-3/TRBV12-4	once	TRBJ2-7	.	CASRNRVTYEQYF	TGTGCCAGCAGAAACAGGGTAACCTACGAGCAGTACTTC
TRBV7-2	.	TRBJ1-5	.	CASSLGSAGQPQHF	TGTGCCAGCAGCTTAGGGTCGGCGGGTCAGCCCCAGCATTTT
TRBV30	few	TRBJ2-7	TRBD1	CAWSSGTGRYF	TGTGCCTGGAGTTCGGGGACAGGGCGGTACTTC
TRBV5-1	.	TRBJ1-2	TRBD1	CASSLTGDYGYTF	TGCGCCAGCAGCTTAACAGGGGACTATGGCTACACCTTC
TRBV27	.	TRBJ2-5	.	CASPPRPGPTAETQYF	TGTGCCAGCCCCCCAAGGCCAGGCCCCACAGCAGAGACCCAGTACTTC
TRBV11-1	.	TRBJ1-1	.	CASSLSKNTEAFF	TGTGCCAGCAGCTTGTCCAAGAACACTGAAGCTTTCTTT
TRBV7-9	.	TRBJ1-1	.	CASILTAGRMNTEAFF	TGTGCCAGCATCCTTACGGCAGGTAGGATGAACACTGAAGCTTTCTTT
TRBV19	.	TRBJ2-7	TRBD1	CASSIGTVAYEQYF	TGTGCCAGTAGTATTGGGACAGTAGCCTACGAGCAGTACTTC
TRBV19	.	TRBJ1-2	.	CASRYGDSVYGYTF	TGTGCCAGTAGATATGGGGACTCCGTCTATGGCTACACCTTC
TRBV5-4	.	TRBJ2-5	.	CASSLDDRRETQYF	TGTGCCAGCAGCCTAGACGACAGGAGAGAGACCCAGTACTTC
TRBV19	.	TRBJ1-1	.	CASSIKGRGNTEAFF	TGTGCCAGTAGTATAAAGGGCAGGGGGAACACTGAAGCTTTCTTT
TRBV7-9	few	TRBJ2-7	.	CASSPSAGALYEQYF	TGTGCCAGCAGCCCATCGGCAGGGGCCCTCTACGAGCAGTACTTC
TRBV7-3	few	TRBJ2-2	TRBD2	CASSLISGSGNTGELFF	TGTGCCAGCAGCTTAATTAGCGGGAGTGGAAACACCGGGGAGCTGTTTTTT
TRBV5-4	.	TRBJ1-3	.	CASSLGRGENTIYF	TGTGCCAGCAGCTTGGGCAGGGGAGAAAACACCATATATTTT
TRBV7-2	few	TRBJ1-6	TRBD1	CASSPVGQGRSPLHF	TGTGCCAGCAGCCCAGTAGGACAGGGCCGGTCACCCCTCCACTTT
TRBV11-2	.	TRBJ2-7	TRBD2	CASSSSGRAYEQYF	TGTGCCAGCAGCTCAAGCGGGAGGGCCTACGAGCAGTACTTC
TRBV2	.	TRBJ1-5	TRBD1	CASRDRRNNQPQHF	TGTGCCAGCAGGGACAGGAGAAACAATCAGCCCCAGCATTTT
TRBV28	once	TRBJ2-7	TRBD1	CASSSLIVPGTGGYEQYF	TGTGCCAGCAGTTCTCTTATTGTTCCCGGGACAGGGGGTTACGAGCAGTACTTC
TRBV28	once	TRBJ1-4	.	CAGAAWSNEKLFF	TGTGCCGGAGCGGCGTGGTCTAATGAAAAACTGTTTTTT
TRBV30	.	TRBJ2-5	TRBD1	CAWSVLDRGETQYF	TGTGCCTGGAGTGTACTGGACAGGGGGGAGACCCAGTACTTC
TRBV28	.	TRBJ2-7	.	CASSLETVTYEQYF	TGTGCCAGCAGTTTAGAGACAGTCACCTACGAGCAGTACTTC
TRBV6-2/TRBV6-3	.	TRBJ1-3	.	CASSYSAGGNTIYF	TGTGCCAGCAGTTACTCCGCAGGAGGAAACACCATATATTTT
TRBV19	once	TRBJ1-4	.	CASSMEVQINEKLFF	TGTGCCAGTAGTATGGAAGTACAGATAAATGAAAAACTGTTTTTT